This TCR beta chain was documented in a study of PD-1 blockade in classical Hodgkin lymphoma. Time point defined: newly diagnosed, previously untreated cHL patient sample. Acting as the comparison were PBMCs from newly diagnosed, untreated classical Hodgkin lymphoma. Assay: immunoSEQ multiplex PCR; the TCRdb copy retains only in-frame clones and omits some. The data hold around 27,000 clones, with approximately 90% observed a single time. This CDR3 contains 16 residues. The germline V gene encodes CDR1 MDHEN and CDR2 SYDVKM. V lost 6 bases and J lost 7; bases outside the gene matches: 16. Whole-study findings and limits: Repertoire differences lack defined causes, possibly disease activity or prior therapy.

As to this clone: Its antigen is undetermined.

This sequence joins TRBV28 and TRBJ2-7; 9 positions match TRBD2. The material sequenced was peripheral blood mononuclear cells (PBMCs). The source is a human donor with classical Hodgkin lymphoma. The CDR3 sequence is CASSLAIAGALGEQYF. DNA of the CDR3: TGTGCCAGCAGCCTCGCCATAGCGGGAGCCCTGGGGGAGCAGTACTTC.